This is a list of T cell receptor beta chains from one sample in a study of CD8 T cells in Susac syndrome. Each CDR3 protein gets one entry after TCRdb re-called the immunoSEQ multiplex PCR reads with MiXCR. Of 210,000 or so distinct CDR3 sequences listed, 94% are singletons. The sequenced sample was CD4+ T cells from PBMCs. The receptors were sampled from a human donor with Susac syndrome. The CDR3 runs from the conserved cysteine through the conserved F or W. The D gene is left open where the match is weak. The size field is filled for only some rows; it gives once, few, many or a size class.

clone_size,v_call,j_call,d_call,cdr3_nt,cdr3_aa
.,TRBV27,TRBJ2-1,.,TGTGCCAGCAGTACGGACCTCTACAATGAGCAGTTCTTC,CASSTDLYNEQFF
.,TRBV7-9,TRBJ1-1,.,TGTGCCAGCAGCGTGGACCGCTTGAACACTGAAGCTTTCTTT,CASSVDRLNTEAFF
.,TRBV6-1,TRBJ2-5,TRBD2,TGTGCCAGCAGTCGCCCGGGACTAGCGGGGGGGCGAGAGACCCAGTACTTC,CASSRPGLAGGRETQYF
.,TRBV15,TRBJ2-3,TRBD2,TGTGCCACCAGCAGAGGGACTAGCAGGGCAGATACGCAGTATTTT,CATSRGTSRADTQYF
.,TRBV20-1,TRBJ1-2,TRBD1,TGCAGTGCGCCCGCACCGGGACAGGATAACTATGGCTACACCTTC,CSAPAPGQDNYGYTF
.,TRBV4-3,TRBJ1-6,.,TGCGCCAGCAGCCAAGATAAGAGGGGCGTCTCACCCCTCCACTTT,CASSQDKRGVSPLHF
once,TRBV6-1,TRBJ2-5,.,TGTGCCAGCAGGGAGTCGGGACTAAGGGGGGAGACCCAGTACTTC,CASRESGLRGETQYF
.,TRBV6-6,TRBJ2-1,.,TGTGCCAGCAGTCCTAAAAGCGAGCAGTTCTTC,CASSPKSEQFF
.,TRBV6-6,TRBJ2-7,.,TGTGCCAGCAGTTACAGTCAGGGGAGCTCCTACGAGCAGTACTTC,CASSYSQGSSYEQYF
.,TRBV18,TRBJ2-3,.,TGTGCCAGCTCACCAGGAGGGGATACGACAGATACGCAGTATTTT,CASSPGGDTTDTQYF
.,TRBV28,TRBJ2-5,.,TGTGCCAGCAGTCTCCGTAGGCTCCAAGAGACCCAGTACTTC,CASSLRRLQETQYF
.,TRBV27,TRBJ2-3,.,TGTGCCAGCCAACGCACAGGGCCCACAGATACGCAGTATTTT,CASQRTGPTDTQYF
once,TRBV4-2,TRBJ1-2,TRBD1,TGTGCCAGCAGCCGGACCGGACAGGTTCCCGTTGGCTACACCTTC,CASSRTGQVPVGYTF
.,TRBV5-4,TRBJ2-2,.,TGTGCCAGCAGCCCTCCCAGCTCAAACACCGGGGAGCTGTTTTTT,CASSPPSSNTGELFF
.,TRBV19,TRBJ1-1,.,TGTGCCAGTAATACGAGAAGGATGAACACTGAAGCTTTCTTT,CASNTRRMNTEAFF
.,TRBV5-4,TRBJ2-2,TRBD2,TGTGCCAGCAGCTTGTTAGCGGGGCAACCCACCGGGGAGCTGTTTTTT,CASSLLAGQPTGELFF
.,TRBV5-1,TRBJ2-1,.,TGCGCCAGCAGCTTGGAGGCCCGATGGGGTGAGCAGTTCTTC,CASSLEARWGEQFF
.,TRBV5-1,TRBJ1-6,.,TGCGCCAGCAGCTTGGGTGCCCTCAGACGGGGCTCACCCCTCCACTTT,CASSLGALRRGSPLHF
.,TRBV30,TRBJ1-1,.,TGTGCCTGGAGTGTATTTGGAAGTCGGCAGAACACTGAAGCTTTCTTT,CAWSVFGSRQNTEAFF
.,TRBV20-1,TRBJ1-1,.,TGCAGTGCGCCAGGGGCGGTAGAAGCTTTCTTT,CSAPGAVEAFF
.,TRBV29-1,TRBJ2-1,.,TGCAGCGTCTGGACAATACAGAACAATGAGCAGTTCTTC,CSVWTIQNNEQFF
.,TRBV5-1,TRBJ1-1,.,TGCGCCAGCAGCATGGGACTGACGAACACTGAAGCTTTCTTT,CASSMGLTNTEAFF
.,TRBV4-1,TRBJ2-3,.,TGCGCCAGCAGCCAAGGACTAAAGGCGTTAGGCACAGATACGCAGTATTTT,CASSQGLKALGTDTQYF
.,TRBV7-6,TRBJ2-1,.,TGTGCCAGCAGCCAAACAGGGCCCTCCTACAATGAGCAGTTCTTC,CASSQTGPSYNEQFF
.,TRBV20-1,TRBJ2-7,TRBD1,TGCAGCGCAAGGACAGGGGTTTCCGAGCAGTACTTC,CSARTGVSEQYF
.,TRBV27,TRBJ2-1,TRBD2,TGTGCCAGCTGGCTAGCGGGGGGGCCACACGAGCAGTTCTTC,CASWLAGGPHEQFF
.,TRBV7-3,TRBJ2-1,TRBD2,TGTGCCAGCAGCCCCCTAGCGGGCGGCCTTGGGGAGCAGTTCTTC,CASSPLAGGLGEQFF
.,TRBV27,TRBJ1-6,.,TGTGCCAGCATCCGGGATCCCAGCTATAATTCACCCCTCCACTTT,CASIRDPSYNSPLHF
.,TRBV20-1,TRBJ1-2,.,TGCAGTGCTAAACCGGTTAACTATGGCTACACCTTC,CSAKPVNYGYTF
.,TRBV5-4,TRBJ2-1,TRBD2,TGTGCCAGCAGCACATTAGCGGGGGGGCTAGGCAATGAGCAGTTCTTC,CASSTLAGGLGNEQFF
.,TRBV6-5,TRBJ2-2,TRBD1,TGTGCCAGCAGTAGGGGGACAGTCGGTACCGGGGAGCTGTTTTTT,CASSRGTVGTGELFF
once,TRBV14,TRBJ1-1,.,TGTGCCAGCAGCCAAGAAGCACCTGAAGGTGGGACTGAAGCTTTCTTT,CASSQEAPEGGTEAFF
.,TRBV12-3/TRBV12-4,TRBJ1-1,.,TGTGCCAGCAGCCACCGACAGACGCGGACTGAAGCTTTCTTT,CASSHRQTRTEAFF
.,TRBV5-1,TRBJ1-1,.,TGCGCCAGCAGCTCGGAGTACAGGACTGAAGCTTTCTTT,CASSSEYRTEAFF
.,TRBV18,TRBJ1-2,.,TGTGCCAGCTCACCAGGGGGCGAGGAGAGCTACACCTTC,CASSPGGEESYTF
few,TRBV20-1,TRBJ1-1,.,TGCAGTGCTAGAGGACAGGTTCATGAAGCTTTCTTT,CSARGQVHEAFF
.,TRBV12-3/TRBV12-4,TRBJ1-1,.,TGTGCCAGCAGGCTCCGGGACACCGCACCGTTGAACACTGAAGCTTTCTTT,CASRLRDTAPLNTEAFF
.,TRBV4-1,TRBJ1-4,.,TGCGCCAGCAGCGAAGGCCGGGACGGAGATGAAAAACTGTTTTTT,CASSEGRDGDEKLFF
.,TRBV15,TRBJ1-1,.,TGTGCCACCAGCAGAGAGAGGCAGGCGTCGCCTGAAGCTTTCTTT,CATSRERQASPEAFF
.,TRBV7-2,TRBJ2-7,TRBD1,TGTGCCAGCAGCTCGACGCCTGACAGGGTGAGGGCATACGAGCAGTACTTC,CASSSTPDRVRAYEQYF
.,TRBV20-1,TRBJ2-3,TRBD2,TGCAGTGCTAGAGATAGGACTAGCGGGGGCGGCACAGATACGCAGTATTTT,CSARDRTSGGGTDTQYF
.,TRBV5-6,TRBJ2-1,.,TGTGCCAGCAGCTTGGTATTGGGGGGCCTCAATGAGCAGTTCTTC,CASSLVLGGLNEQFF
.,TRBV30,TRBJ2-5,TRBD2,TGTGCCTGGAGGGATGGACTAGCGGGGCCAGAGACCCAGTACTTC,CAWRDGLAGPETQYF
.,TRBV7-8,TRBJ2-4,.,TGTGCCAGCAGCTTAGGTCAGGGTCCCGTCTTGGTTCAGTACTTC,CASSLGQGPVLVQYF
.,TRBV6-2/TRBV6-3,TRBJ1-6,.,TGTGCCAGCAGTTACCCGGGGGTCTCACCCCTCCACTTT,CASSYPGVSPLHF
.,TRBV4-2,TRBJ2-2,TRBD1,TGTGCCAGCAGCCCCCTCGGAAAGGGGGCATCGGACACCGGGGAGCTGTTTTTT,CASSPLGKGASDTGELFF
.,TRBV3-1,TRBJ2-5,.,TGTGCCAGCAGCCAACAGGGTGGAGAGACCCAGTACTTC,CASSQQGGETQYF
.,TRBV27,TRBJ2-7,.,TGTGCCAGCAGCCAGATGACAGGGGAGGGTGAAGAGCAGTACTTC,CASSQMTGEGEEQYF
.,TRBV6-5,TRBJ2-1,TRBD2,TGTGCCAGCAGTTACTCCAGCGGGGGGCCCTACAATGAGCAGTTCTTC,CASSYSSGGPYNEQFF
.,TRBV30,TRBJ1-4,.,TGTGCCTGGAGTGTAAACAGGGCCGAAAAACTGTTTTTT,CAWSVNRAEKLFF
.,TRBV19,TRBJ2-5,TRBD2,TGTGCCAGTAGTCCCCCGGGACTAAAGCGCCAAGAGACCCAGTACTTC,CASSPPGLKRQETQYF
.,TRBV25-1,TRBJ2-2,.,TGTGCCAGCAGTCGTGAGTTGAACACCGGGGAGCTGTTTTTT,CASSRELNTGELFF
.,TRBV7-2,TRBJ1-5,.,TGTGCCAGCAGCCCTTCGGACGGTAGCAATCAGCCCCAGCATTTT,CASSPSDGSNQPQHF
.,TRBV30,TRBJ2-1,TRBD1,TGTGCCTGGAGGCCGGGACAGATCCTTAATGAGCAGTTCTTC,CAWRPGQILNEQFF